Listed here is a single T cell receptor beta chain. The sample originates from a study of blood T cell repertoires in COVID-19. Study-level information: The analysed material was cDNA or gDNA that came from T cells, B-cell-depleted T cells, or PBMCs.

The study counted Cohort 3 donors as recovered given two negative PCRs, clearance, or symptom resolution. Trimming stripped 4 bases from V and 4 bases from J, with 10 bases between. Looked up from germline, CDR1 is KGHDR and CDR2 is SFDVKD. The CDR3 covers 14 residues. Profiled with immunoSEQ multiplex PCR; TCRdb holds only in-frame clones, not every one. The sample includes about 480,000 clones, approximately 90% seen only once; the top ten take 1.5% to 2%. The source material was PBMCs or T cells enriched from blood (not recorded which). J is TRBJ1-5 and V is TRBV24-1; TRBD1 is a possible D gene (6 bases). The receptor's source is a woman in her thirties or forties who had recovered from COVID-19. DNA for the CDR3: TGTGCCACCAGTGACAGGACAGAAAATCAGCCCCAGCATTTT. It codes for CATSDRTENQPQHF.